Listed here are 3 T cell receptor beta chains from one sample, sequenced in a study of identical twins (TCRdb year 2016). Library preparation employed 5' RACE. For sequencing, an Illumina HiSeq 2000 was employed. TCRdb ran its own pipeline on the public reads, namely fastp trimming at Q25 and MiXCR clone calling, and kept in-frame beta chains. Merged by CDR3 protein, the rows form single entries marked with the most common genes and DNA. This sample is represented by roughly 720,000 distinct CDR3 sequences; roughly 18% of them were singletons. Around 13% of the sample lies in the top ten. This sample also appeared in a second study, on T cells expressing NK-cell markers.

Sequences were obtained from PBMCs. All receptors come from a woman between 18 and 29 years old in good health.

This clonotype has a handful of counts. The gene calls are TRBV7-8 and TRBJ1-2; 9 nucleotides agree with TRBD1. The trim removed 0 bases at V and 7 bases at J, leaving 6 bases unmatched. Per the germline V gene, CDR1 is SGHVS and CDR2 is FQNEAQ. The length of the CDR3 is 15 residues. The CDR3 region has the DNA TGTGCCAGCAGCTTAGCTCCTCGGACAGGGGTTGGCTACACCTTC. Translated: CASSLAPRTGVGYTF.

This chain uses TRBV10-3 with TRBJ2-3, with 9 nucleotides matching TRBD2. The germline gives CDR1 ENHRY, CDR2 SYGVKD. This CDR3 contains 13 residues. V trimming: 6 bases; J trimming: 4 bases; junction bases outside the gene matches: 2. CDR3 in amino acids: CAIRSGGSDTQYF. DNA of the CDR3: TGTGCCATCAGAAGCGGGGGGTCAGATACGCAGTATTTT.

This clonotype appeared a few times. V is TRBV7-9 and J is TRBJ2-1, with 7 bases matching TRBD1. The CDR3 runs 15 residues. The V gene's germline CDR1 is SEHNR and CDR2 FQNEAQ (reference sequence). The trim removed 3 bases at V and 3 bases at J, leaving 5 bases unmatched. The CDR3 sequence: CASSLGQYHYNEQFF. Here the CDR3 DNA reads TGTGCCAGCAGCTTGGGACAGTATCACTACAATGAGCAGTTCTTC.